Shown below are 6 T cell receptor beta chains from a single sample sequenced in a study of CD8 T cells in ankylosing spondylitis. TCRdb redid the calling of the 5' RACE reads with MiXCR, one entry per CDR3 protein. The sample lists roughly 180,000 distinct CDR3 sequences; 10% to 15% were seen once. Sequencing was carried out using blood, either unsorted or a sorted T cell fraction (not recorded which). The receptors shown here come from a female donor with ankylosing spondylitis or in good health (not recorded which).

This clonotype was detected many times. The rearrangement links TRBV25-1 to TRBJ2-3; D unclear. Per germline, CDR1 MGHDK and CDR2 SYGVNS. The ends were cut back, 4 bases at V and 0 bases at J, with 5 bases in the middle. The CDR3 is 13 amino acids. CDR3 DNA sequence: TGTGCCAGCAGTGTCACTAGCACAGATACGCAGTATTTT. It specifies CASSVTSTDTQYF.

This clonotype was observed at least ten times. This chain uses TRBV29-1 with TRBJ1-5; TRBD1 matches at 8 bases. Trimming removed 7 bases from V and 7 bases from J; junction bases left unmatched: 9. Germline V gene lookup returns CDR1 SQVTM and CDR2 ANQGSEA. This CDR3 is built from 13 residues. The CDR3 nucleotides are TGCAGCGCCCAGGGGGCTATAGGGCAGCCCCAGCATTTT. Translation gives CSAQGAIGQPQHF.

This clonotype occurred many times. This sequence joins TRBV7-2 and TRBJ2-1; 7 nucleotides match TRBD2. The germline V gene has CDR1 SGHTA and CDR2 FQGNSA. The CDR3 is 15 amino acids. The J segment lost 0 bases and the V segment lost 2 bases, leaving 1 base of the junction unmatched. Here the CDR3 reads CASSLKRGSYNEQFF. DNA of the CDR3: TGTGCCAGCAGCTTAAAGCGGGGCTCCTACAATGAGCAGTTCTTC.

This chain joins TRBV27 and TRBJ2-1, with 9 nucleotides matching TRBD2. Unmatched junction bases numbered 12, after V lost 5 bases and J lost 10 bases. There are 15 residues in the CDR3. Per the germline V gene, CDR1 is MNHEY and CDR2 is SMNVEV (reference sequence). CDR3 nucleotide sequence: TGTGCCAGCAGTCCCCAACTAGCGGGCCCTGGCGAGCAGTTCTTC. It specifies CASSPQLAGPGEQFF.

Turning to this clonotype: A much larger clonotype is one base distant, so this may be a read error. The chain joins TRBV29-1 to TRBJ1-2, with D maybe TRBD1 (6 bases). From germline, CDR1 is SQVTM and CDR2 ANQGSEA. CDR3 length equals 13 residues. The CDR3 DNA reads as TGCAGCGTTGTTGGCAGGGGCGCATATGACTACACCTTC. The encoded protein is CSVVGRGAYDYTF.

At least ten counts were recorded for this clonotype. This rearrangement joins TRBV28 to TRBJ1-1; D not resolved. CDR1 and CDR2 from the germline V gene are MDHEN and SYDVKM. The CDR3 sequence is 15 residues long. V was cut by 1 base and J by 1 base, with 10 bases left in between. The DNA for the CDR3 is TGTGCCAGCAGTTTATACGTAACAGCGAACACTGAAGCTTTCTTT. Translation: CASSLYVTANTEAFF.